This TCR beta chain is drawn from a study of brain T cells in children with intractable seizures. In this sample, this clone turned up once. Germline assignment: CDR1 GTSNPN and CDR2 SVGIG (reference sequence). This CDR3 region has 15 residues. The ends lost 0 bases at V and 2 bases at J; junction bases unmatched: 4. The time point: blood from clinic visit 5 months post-surgery; TSC patient then seizure free. Only cases whose brain tissue showed the highest T cell transcript signatures were sequenced. Repertoires were generated with immunoSEQ multiplex PCR, while TCRdb's copy carries only in-frame clones and drops some. The sample lists under 400,000 clones; 93% were seen once.

This chain links TRBV30 with TRBJ1-1, with TRBD1 matching over 9 bases. The TCR comes from a boy in the first two years of life with tuberous sclerosis and intractable seizures. The sequences come from peripheral blood, collected roughly 5 months after surgery. CDR3 loop: CAWSVLGQGNTEAFF. The CDR3 nucleotides are TGTGCCTGGAGTGTGTTGGGACAGGGCAACACTGAAGCTTTCTTT.